This T cell receptor (beta chain) was sequenced during a study of T cell responses to AZD1222 COVID-19 vaccine (dated by TCRdb to the early 2020s). For the wider study: TCR sequencing was performed for about 250 trial participants, of whom 200 to 220 were given two doses of AZD1222 and around 25 were given two doses of MenACWY control vaccine. Enrollment into the trials was organized by age into subgroups of 18-55, 56-69 and 70-plus years, and those subgroups contained approximately 160, 26 and 62 TCR-sequenced participants, respectively.

Points the paper makes about the study in general: The 56-69-year group was small, and its depth increase did not reach significance, likely because of low power. After two AZD1222 doses, both the breadth and the depth of spike-specific TCRs were significantly higher than at day 0 and than in MenACWY recipients. Most participants were white British and females outnumbered males, and the authors suggested that clonal diversity may have been underestimated. Because no day 14 peak-response samples were available, repertoires were characterized only after the peak T cell response. Only five or six AZD1222 recipients were SARS-CoV-2 seropositive at baseline, limiting conclusions about previously exposed vaccinees. The whole spike protein was spanned by vaccine-associated CD4 TCRs, and dominant responses were seen in regions 160-218 and 743-854. Epitopes outside the regions mutated in the B.1.351 and B.1.1.7 variants were reportedly recognized by nearly half of the unique spike-specific TCRs.

The CDR3 regions of human TCRbeta chains were analyzed by immunosequencing. As for how the authors treated the data: Repertoire TCRs were checked for matches against a reference library of SARS-CoV-2-specific TCRs that had been generated using the MIRA antigen-specificity platform. Breadth meant the fraction of unique TCRs that were SARS-CoV-2-associated, whereas depth meant the fraction of total T cells that were SARS-CoV-2-associated. Using the MIRA data, each spike-specific TCR was assigned both to the spike region to which the TCR was reactive and to a CD4 or CD8 class. Log10-transformed breadth and depth values were compared by one-way ANOVA with Sidak's multiple comparisons tests. TCRdb obtained this table from immuneACCESS and retained in-frame rearrangements with V and J assigned. These tables miss some clones; where compared with another copy, unresolved V genes account for less than half of the shortfall, and the remainder is unexplained. That table gives V, J and clone size, and the DNA gave D and trimming. The table for this sample lists about 150,000 clones; roughly nine tenths of them were counted only once. The ten most abundant clones make up 1.1% of the sample.

The intended sense of this specimen's time point label: about 28 days (+/-7) after the second vaccine dose. AZD1222 recipients given second doses at about 4 weeks or at about 12 weeks were pooled, since spike-specific TCR depth and breadth were not found to differ between the two schedules. The vaccinee samples were drawn from two UK trials, COV001 and COV002, one of which was a single-blind randomized controlled phase 2/3 trial testing AZD1222 (ChAdOx1 nCoV-19) in healthy adults. Trial participant PBMC samples were collected at day 0 and day 28 after the second dose for TCRbeta chain sequencing. The CDR3 runs 12 amino acids, cysteine and phenylalanine included. The retained sequence is limited to the CDR3, 36 bases, with the frame set at the first base. The germline V gene encodes CDR1 SNHLY and CDR2 FYNNEI. Trimming takes 4 bases from V and 10 bases from J, and the germline ends sit 12 bases apart.

This clone was recorded only once. Its cognate antigen has yet to be identified. Nothing much larger sits one base from this clone, and base qualities are not available. The V and J segments used are TRBV2 and TRBJ2-3; the D element might be TRBD1 or TRBD2, as each aligns at 5 bases. Sequencing was performed on peripheral blood, taken 28 days after the second AZD1222 dose. The clonotype comes from an adult who received the AZD1222 COVID-19 vaccine. DNA sequence: TGTGCCAGCAGTGGTCCCATGGGGGCGCAGTATTTT. This encodes CASSGPMGAQYF.